This is a list of T cell receptor beta chains from one sample in a study of T cell responses to AZD1222 COVID-19 vaccine. Repertoires were generated with immunoSEQ multiplex PCR, while TCRdb's copy carries only in-frame clones and drops some. The sample shows some 140,000 clones, more than 90% of them seen only once. The sample consisted of peripheral blood, taken on day 0 of AZD1222 vaccination. Receptor source: an adult in good health. Each CDR3 is given with its conserved first and last residue. The D gene is left open where the match is weak. Clone size appears in some rows only: once, few, many, or a class for an expanded clone.

v_gene: TRBV12-3/TRBV12-4; abundance: once; j_gene: TRBJ2-7; d_gene: -; CDR3nt: TGTGCCAGCAGTTCGGGACTGCCCTACGAGCAGTACTTC; CDR3aa: CASSSGLPYEQYF
v_gene: TRBV28; abundance: -; j_gene: TRBJ2-3; d_gene: -; CDR3nt: TGTGCCAGCAGTTTGGGGGACATTCCCACAGATACGCAGTATTTT; CDR3aa: CASSLGDIPTDTQYF
v_gene: TRBV6-5; abundance: -; j_gene: TRBJ1-2; d_gene: TRBD1; CDR3nt: TGTGCCAGCAGTTACTCGGGACAGGGGTCCTATGGCTACACCTTC; CDR3aa: CASSYSGQGSYGYTF
v_gene: TRBV10-3; abundance: once; j_gene: TRBJ1-1; d_gene: -; CDR3nt: TGTGCCATCAGTGAGTCCTATGACCGGGGAAAAGCTTTCTTT; CDR3aa: CAISESYDRGKAFF
v_gene: TRBV12-3/TRBV12-4; abundance: -; j_gene: TRBJ1-2; d_gene: -; CDR3nt: TGTGCCAGCAGTTTCCCCTATGGCTACACCTTC; CDR3aa: CASSFPYGYTF
v_gene: TRBV7-2; abundance: -; j_gene: TRBJ1-1; d_gene: -; CDR3nt: TGTGCCAGCAGCCTTCGTAGGAGGGGGGTCGCTGAAGCTTTCTTT; CDR3aa: CASSLRRRGVAEAFF
v_gene: TRBV2; abundance: -; j_gene: TRBJ1-1; d_gene: TRBD1; CDR3nt: TGTGCCAGCAGTTGGGGACAGATGGAAGCTTTCTTT; CDR3aa: CASSWGQMEAFF
v_gene: TRBV2; abundance: -; j_gene: TRBJ1-2; d_gene: -; CDR3nt: TGTGCCAGCAGTATACCCCGCTACACCTTC; CDR3aa: CASSIPRYTF
v_gene: TRBV7-9; abundance: -; j_gene: TRBJ1-2; d_gene: -; CDR3nt: TGTGCCAGCAGCCGTGAACACTACAGCTATGGCTACACCTTC; CDR3aa: CASSREHYSYGYTF
v_gene: TRBV27; abundance: -; j_gene: TRBJ1-5; d_gene: TRBD1; CDR3nt: TGTGCCAGCAGTAGTCTGGGACAGGGGGCGGTTCAGCCCCAGCATTTT; CDR3aa: CASSSLGQGAVQPQHF
v_gene: TRBV9; abundance: -; j_gene: TRBJ2-1; d_gene: -; CDR3nt: TGTGCCAGCAGCGCCGCGGGACAGAGGAACTACAATGAGCAGTTCTTC; CDR3aa: CASSAAGQRNYNEQFF
v_gene: TRBV30; abundance: once; j_gene: TRBJ1-5; d_gene: TRBD1; CDR3nt: TGTGCCTGTAAGAGGGACAGCAGTCAGCCCCAGCATTTT; CDR3aa: CACKRDSSQPQHF
v_gene: TRBV5-1; abundance: -; j_gene: TRBJ2-7; d_gene: TRBD2; CDR3nt: TGCGCCAGCAGCTTGGTAGCGGGGACCTACGAGCAGTACTTC; CDR3aa: CASSLVAGTYEQYF
v_gene: TRBV9; abundance: -; j_gene: TRBJ2-7; d_gene: TRBD1; CDR3nt: TGTGCCAGCAGCCCGACCGGGACAGGTTCCAACGAGCAGTACTTC; CDR3aa: CASSPTGTGSNEQYF